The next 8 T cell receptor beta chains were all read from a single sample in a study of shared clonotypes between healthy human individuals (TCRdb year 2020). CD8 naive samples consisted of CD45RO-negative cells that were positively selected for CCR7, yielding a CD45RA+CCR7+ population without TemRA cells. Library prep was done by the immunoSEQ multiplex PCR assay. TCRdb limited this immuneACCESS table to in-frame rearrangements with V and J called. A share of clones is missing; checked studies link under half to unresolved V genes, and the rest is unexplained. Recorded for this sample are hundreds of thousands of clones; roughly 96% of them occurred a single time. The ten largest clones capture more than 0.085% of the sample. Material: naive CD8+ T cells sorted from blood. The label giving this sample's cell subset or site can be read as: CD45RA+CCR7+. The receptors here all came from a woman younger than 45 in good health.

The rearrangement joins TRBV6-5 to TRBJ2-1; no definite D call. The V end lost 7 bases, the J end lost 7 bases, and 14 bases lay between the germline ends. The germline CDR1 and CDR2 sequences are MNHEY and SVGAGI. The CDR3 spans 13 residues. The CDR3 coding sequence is TGTGCCAGCAAATTAGACTGGGTGAATGAGCAGTTCTTC. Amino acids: CASKLDWVNEQFF.

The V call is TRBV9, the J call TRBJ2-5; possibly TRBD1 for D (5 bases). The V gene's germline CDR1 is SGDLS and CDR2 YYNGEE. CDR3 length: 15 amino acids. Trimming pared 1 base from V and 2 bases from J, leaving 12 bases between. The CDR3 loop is CASSVQARAQETQYF. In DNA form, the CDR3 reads TGTGCCAGCAGCGTACAAGCCAGGGCACAAGAGACCCAGTACTTC.

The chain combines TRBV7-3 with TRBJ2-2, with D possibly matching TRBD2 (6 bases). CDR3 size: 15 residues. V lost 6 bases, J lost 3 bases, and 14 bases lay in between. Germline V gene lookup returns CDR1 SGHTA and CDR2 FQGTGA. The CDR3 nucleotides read TGTGCCAGCAGAGGGACTTTTGGGGACACCGGGGAGCTGTTTTTT. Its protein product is CASRGTFGDTGELFF.

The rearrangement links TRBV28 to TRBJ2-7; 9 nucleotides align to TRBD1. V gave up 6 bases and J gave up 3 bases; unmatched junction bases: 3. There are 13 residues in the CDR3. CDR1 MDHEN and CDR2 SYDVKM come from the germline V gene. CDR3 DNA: TGTGCCAGCAGAAGGGACAGGGACTACGAGCAGTACTTC. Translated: CASRRDRDYEQYF.

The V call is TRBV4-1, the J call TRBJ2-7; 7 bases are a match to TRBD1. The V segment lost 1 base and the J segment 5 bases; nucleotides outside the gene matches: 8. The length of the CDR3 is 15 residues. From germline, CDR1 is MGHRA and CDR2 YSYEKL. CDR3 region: CASSQGRGNSNEQYF. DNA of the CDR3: TGCGCCAGCAGCCAAGGCAGGGGGAATTCCAACGAGCAGTACTTC.

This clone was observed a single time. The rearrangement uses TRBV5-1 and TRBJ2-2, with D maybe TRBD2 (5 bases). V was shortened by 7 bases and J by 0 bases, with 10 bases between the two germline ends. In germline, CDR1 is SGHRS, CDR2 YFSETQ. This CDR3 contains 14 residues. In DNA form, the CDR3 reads TGCGCCAGCTCAGCGGACGCGAACACCGGGGAGCTGTTTTTT. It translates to CASSADANTGELFF.

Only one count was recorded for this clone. The DNA of the CDR3 is TGTGCCAGCAGACAGGGTATTCGGGACACTGAAGCTTTCTTT. It translates to CASRQGIRDTEAFF. The rearrangement joins TRBV7-9 to TRBJ1-1; tentatively, D is TRBD1 (6 bases). The germline V and J ends were trimmed by 6 bases and 3 bases, with 14 bases remaining between them. Germline V gene data show CDR1 as SEHNR and CDR2 as FQNEAQ (reference sequence). The CDR3 is made up of 14 amino acids. Together with reference TRBV7-9 and TRBJ1-1, the CDR3 gives the full variable domain: DTGVSQNPRHKITKRGQNVTFRCDPISEHNRLYWYRQTLGQGPEFLTYFQNEAQLEKSRLLSDRFSAERPKGSFSTLEIQRTEQGDSAMYLCASRQGIRDTEAFFGQGTRLTVV.

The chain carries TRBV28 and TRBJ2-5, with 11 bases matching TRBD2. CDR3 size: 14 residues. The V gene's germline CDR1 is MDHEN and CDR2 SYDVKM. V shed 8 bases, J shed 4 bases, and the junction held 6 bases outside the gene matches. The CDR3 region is CASHSGRAAETQYF. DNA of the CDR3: TGTGCCAGCCATAGCGGGAGGGCCGCAGAGACCCAGTACTTC.